The clone carrying this T cell receptor (beta chain) was counted many times. Its specificity is unknown. One junction end disagrees with the germline gene, perhaps due to a read error. The sample originates from a study of Graves' ophthalmopathy and Graves' hyperthyroidism. The authors amplified TCR beta CDR3 regions, and they did so from RNA transcripts for repertoire sequencing. The library came from an HTBI-primed first-round RT-PCR and a second-round multiplex PCR. TCRdb reanalysed the multiplex PCR reads using MiXCR and keeps one entry per CDR3 protein. The data hold fewer than 650,000 distinct CDR3 sequences, with about 20% observed a single time. General observations from the study: The blood repertoire also included most expanded thyroid clonotypes above 0.001 frequency.

This receptor was obtained from a woman between 18 and 29 years old with stable Graves' hyperthyroidism. Some clones in this sample may be carry-over from other donors' samples. Sample: peripheral blood.

The CDR3 sequence: CASSTRTSGLVHF. CDR3 in DNA: TGCGCCAGCAGCACAAGGACTAGCGGGCTCGTGCACTTC. The V and J genes are TRBV5-1 and TRBJ2-7, with 11 bases identical to TRBD2. This CDR3 has 13 residues. Germline V CDR1 and CDR2: SGHRS, YFSETQ.